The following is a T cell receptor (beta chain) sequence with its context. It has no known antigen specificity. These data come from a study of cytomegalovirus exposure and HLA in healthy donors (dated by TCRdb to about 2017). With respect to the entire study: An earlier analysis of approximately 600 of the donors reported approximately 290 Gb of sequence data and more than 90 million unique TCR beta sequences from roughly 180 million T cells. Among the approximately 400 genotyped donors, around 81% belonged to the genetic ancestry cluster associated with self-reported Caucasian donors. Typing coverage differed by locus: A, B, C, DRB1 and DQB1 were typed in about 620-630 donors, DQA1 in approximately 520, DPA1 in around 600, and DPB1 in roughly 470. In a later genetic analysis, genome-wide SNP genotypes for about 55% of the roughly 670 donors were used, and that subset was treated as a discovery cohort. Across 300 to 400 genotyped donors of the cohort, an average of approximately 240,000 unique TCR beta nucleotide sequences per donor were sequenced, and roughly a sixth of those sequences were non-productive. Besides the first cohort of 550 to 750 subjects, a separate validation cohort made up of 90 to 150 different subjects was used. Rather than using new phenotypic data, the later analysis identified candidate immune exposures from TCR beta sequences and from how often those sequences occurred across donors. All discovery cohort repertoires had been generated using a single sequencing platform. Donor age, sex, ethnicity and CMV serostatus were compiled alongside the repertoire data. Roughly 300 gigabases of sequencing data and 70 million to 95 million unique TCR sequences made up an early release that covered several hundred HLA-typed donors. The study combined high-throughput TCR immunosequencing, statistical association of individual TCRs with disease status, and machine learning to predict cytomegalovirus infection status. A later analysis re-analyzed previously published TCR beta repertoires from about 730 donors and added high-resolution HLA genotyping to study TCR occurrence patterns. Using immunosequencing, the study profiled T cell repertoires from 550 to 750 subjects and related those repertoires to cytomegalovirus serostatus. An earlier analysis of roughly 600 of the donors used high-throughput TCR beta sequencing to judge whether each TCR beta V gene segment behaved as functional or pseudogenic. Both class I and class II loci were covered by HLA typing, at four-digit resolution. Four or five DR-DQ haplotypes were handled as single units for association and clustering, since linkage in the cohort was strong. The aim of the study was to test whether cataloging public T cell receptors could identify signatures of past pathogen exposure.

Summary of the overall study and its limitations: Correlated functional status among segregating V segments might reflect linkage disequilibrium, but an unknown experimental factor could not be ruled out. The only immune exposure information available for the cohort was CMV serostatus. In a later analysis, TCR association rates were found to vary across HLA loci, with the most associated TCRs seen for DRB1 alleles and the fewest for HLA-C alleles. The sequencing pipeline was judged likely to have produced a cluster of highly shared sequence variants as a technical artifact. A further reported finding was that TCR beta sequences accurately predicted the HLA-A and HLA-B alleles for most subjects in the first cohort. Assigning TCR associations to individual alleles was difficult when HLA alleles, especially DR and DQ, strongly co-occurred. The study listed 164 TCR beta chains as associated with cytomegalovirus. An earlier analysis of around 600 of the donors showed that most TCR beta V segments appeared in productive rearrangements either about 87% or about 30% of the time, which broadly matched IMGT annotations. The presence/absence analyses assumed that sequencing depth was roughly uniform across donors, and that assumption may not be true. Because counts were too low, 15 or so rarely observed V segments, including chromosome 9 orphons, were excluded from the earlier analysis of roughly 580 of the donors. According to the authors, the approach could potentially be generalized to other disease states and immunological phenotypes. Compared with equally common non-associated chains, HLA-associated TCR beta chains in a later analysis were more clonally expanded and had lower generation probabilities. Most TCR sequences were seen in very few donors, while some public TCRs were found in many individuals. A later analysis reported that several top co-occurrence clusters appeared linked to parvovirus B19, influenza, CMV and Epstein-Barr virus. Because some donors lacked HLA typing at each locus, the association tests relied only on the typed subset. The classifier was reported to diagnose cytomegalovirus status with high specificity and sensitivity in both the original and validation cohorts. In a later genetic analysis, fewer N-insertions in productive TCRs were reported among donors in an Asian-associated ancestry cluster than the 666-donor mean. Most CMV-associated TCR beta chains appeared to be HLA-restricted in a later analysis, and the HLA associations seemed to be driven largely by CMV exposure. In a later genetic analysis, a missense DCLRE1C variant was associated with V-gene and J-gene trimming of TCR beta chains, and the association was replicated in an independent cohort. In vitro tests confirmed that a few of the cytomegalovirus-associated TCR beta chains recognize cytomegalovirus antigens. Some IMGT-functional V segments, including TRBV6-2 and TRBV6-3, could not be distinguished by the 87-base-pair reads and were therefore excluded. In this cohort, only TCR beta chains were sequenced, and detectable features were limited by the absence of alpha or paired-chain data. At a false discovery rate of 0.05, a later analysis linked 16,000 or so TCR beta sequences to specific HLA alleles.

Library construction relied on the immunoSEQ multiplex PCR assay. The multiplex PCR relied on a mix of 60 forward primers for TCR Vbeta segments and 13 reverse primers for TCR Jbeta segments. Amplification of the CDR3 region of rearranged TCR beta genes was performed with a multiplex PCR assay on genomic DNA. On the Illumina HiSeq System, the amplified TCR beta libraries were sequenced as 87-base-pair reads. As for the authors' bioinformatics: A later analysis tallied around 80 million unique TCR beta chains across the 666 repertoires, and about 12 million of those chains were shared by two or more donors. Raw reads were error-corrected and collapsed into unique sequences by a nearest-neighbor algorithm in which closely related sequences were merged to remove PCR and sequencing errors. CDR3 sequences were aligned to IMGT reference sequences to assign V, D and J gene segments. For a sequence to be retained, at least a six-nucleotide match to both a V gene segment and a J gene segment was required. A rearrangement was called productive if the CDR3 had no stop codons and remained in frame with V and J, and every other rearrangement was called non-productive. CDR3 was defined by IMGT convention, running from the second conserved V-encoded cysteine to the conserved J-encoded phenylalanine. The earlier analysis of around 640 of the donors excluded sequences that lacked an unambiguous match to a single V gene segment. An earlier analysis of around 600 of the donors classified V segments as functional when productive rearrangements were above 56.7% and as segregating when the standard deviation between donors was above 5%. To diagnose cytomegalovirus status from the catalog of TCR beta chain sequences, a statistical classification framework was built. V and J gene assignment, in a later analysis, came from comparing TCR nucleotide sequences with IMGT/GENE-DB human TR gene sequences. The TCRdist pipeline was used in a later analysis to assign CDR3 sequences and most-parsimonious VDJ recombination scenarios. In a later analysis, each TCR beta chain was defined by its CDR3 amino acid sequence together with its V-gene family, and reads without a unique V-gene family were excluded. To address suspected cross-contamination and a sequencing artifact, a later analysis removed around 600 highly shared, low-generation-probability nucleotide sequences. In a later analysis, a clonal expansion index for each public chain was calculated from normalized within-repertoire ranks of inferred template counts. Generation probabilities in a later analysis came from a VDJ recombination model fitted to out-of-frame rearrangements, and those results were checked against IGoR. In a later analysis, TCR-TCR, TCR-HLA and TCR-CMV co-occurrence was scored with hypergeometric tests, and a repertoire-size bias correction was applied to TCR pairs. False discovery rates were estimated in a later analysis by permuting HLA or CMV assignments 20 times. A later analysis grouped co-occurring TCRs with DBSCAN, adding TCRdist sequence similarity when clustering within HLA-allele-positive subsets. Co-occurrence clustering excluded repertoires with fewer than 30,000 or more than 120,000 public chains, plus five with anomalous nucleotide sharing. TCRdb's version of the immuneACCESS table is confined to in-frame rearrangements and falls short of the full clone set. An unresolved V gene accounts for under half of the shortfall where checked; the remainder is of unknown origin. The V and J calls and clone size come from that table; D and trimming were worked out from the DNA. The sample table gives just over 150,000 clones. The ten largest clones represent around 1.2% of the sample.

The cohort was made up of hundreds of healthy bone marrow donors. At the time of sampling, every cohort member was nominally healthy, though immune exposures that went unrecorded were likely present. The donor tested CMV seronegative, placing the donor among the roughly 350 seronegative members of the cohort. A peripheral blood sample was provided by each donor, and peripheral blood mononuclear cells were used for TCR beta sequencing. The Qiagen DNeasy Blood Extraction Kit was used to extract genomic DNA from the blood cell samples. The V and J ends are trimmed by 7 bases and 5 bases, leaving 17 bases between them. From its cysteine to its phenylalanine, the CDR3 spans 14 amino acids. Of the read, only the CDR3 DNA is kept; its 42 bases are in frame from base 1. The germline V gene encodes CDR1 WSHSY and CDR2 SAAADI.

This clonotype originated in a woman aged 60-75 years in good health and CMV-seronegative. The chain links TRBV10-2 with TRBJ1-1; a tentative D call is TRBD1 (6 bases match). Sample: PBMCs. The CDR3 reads CASISQGLFTEAFF. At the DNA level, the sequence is TGCGCCAGCATTTCACAGGGCCTTTTTACTGAAGCTTTCTTT.